These 7 T cell receptor beta chains were sequenced from one sample in a study of CD8 T cells in Susac syndrome. Random hexamers were used to reverse transcribe the RNA input (roughly 0.5 to 1 ug). TCRdb fed the immunoSEQ multiplex PCR reads into MiXCR, producing one record per CDR3 protein. The sample lists some 150,000 distinct CDR3 sequences, approximately 94% seen once, with 0.075% to 0.1% in the top ten. The specimen sequenced was CD4+ T cells from PBMCs. The source of these receptors is a human donor in good health.

V is TRBV6-6 and J is TRBJ2-5; TRBD1 aligns across 8 bases. Unmatched junction bases numbered 3, after V lost 2 bases and J lost 4 bases. Looked up from germline, CDR1 is MNHNY and CDR2 is SVGAGI (reference sequence). This CDR3 region has 14 residues. CDR3 coding DNA: TGTGCCAGCAGTTACACGGACAGGGTAGAGACCCAGTACTTC. Encoded protein: CASSYTDRVETQYF.

In this sample, this clonotype turned up a few times. The chain has TRBV5-1 and TRBJ1-1; unclear D gene. The germline CDR1 and CDR2 sequences are SGHRS and YFSETQ. This CDR3 region has 14 residues. V lost 0 bases and J 1 base, leaving 7 bases between the germline ends. For the CDR3, the DNA is TGCGCCAGCAGCTTGGCTCTGGGGAACACTGAAGCTTTCTTT. Protein sequence: CASSLALGNTEAFF.

This chain uses TRBV5-6 with TRBJ2-2; D unclear. Germline CDR1 reads SGHDT; CDR2 reads YYEEEE. The CDR3 is 13 residues long. The germline V and J ends were trimmed by 4 bases and 7 bases, with 11 bases remaining between them. The CDR3 protein is CASSRYEDGELFF. The CDR3 bases are TGTGCCAGCAGCCGCTACGAGGACGGGGAGCTGTTTTTT.

This chain links TRBV28 with TRBJ1-1, with 8 bases fitting TRBD1. CDR1 MDHEN and CDR2 SYDVKM come from the germline V gene. V lost 2 bases to trimming and J lost 9 bases; unmatched junction nucleotides: 8. This CDR3 spans 14 amino acids. This CDR3 is CASSLAIGTGKAFF. The CDR3 DNA is TGTGCCAGCAGTTTAGCTATAGGGACAGGCAAAGCTTTCTTT.

The chain joins TRBV30 to TRBJ2-1, with D unresolved. This CDR3 region has 11 residues. V lost 3 bases and J lost 9, with 9 bases in between. In germline, CDR1 is GTSNPN, CDR2 SVGIG (reference sequence). CDR3 nucleotide sequence: TGTGCCTGGAGCCCTTTGTCTGAGCAGTTCTTC. It codes for CAWSPLSEQFF.

The J gene is TRBJ1-1, the V gene TRBV18; no firm D call. CDR1 and CDR2 from the germline V gene are KGHSH and LQKENI. This CDR3 contains 12 residues. Trimming pared 5 bases from V and 0 bases from J, leaving 4 bases between. The CDR3 protein is CASSAVNTEAFF. The DNA of the CDR3 is TGTGCCAGCTCAGCCGTGAACACTGAAGCTTTCTTT.

The table lists this clonotype with a count of one. J is TRBJ2-5 and V is TRBV3-1; D not resolved. The ends were cut back, 6 bases at V and 1 base at J, with 12 bases in the middle. The CDR3 length is 14 residues. Germline CDR1 reads LGHDT; CDR2 reads YNNKEL (reference sequence). The DNA of the CDR3 is TGTGCCAGCAGACGTCGTAGGAGCCAAGAGACCCAGTACTTC. As protein: CASRRRRSQETQYF.